Following are 2 T cell receptor beta chains from one sample sequenced in a study of blood T cell repertoires in COVID-19. Sequencing used immunoSEQ multiplex PCR; TCRdb keeps in-frame clones, though not all of them. The table lists approximately 130,000 clones, almost 85% of them singletons, with around 13% in the top ten. Source material: peripheral blood. Receptors originate from a human donor in a cohort sampled during active COVID-19.

This clone was observed a few times. The chain recombines TRBV19 with TRBJ2-6; 8 nucleotides line up with TRBD1. The germline CDR1 and CDR2 sequences are LNHDA and SQIVND (reference sequence). The CDR3 is 18 residues long. Trimming took 4 bases from V and 2 from J; bases not matched to a gene: 10. CDR3 region: CASSTNGRQGTGANVLTF. In nucleotides, the CDR3 is TGTGCCAGTAGTACAAACGGGCGACAGGGGACTGGGGCCAACGTCCTGACTTTC.

The genes are TRBV9 and TRBJ1-3; tentative D call: TRBD1 (5 bases). Germline V gene sequence: CDR1 SGDLS, CDR2 YYNGEE. The CDR3 spans 13 residues. Trimming took off 2 bases at V and 7 bases at J, with 10 bases between the two ends. CDR3 sequence: CASSVGQGNTIYF. As DNA, the CDR3 is TGTGCCAGCAGCGTCGGGCAGGGCAACACCATATATTTT.